The 27 T cell receptor beta chains listed next were all sequenced from one sample in a study of blood T cell repertoires in COVID-19. Sequencing was performed with immunoSEQ multiplex PCR; in TCRdb, only in-frame clones are kept and a portion is missing. The sample lists tens of thousands of clones, roughly nine tenths occurring once. Material for sequencing was peripheral blood. The receptors come from a man older than 75 with acute or convalescent COVID-19.

The rearrangement links TRBV2 to TRBJ2-7; D call uncertain. The germline V gene encodes CDR1 SNHLY and CDR2 FYNNEI. Trimming left V 10 bases short and J 3 bases short, with 10 bases between. This CDR3 region has 11 residues. CDR3: CAIGGSYEQYF. Written as DNA, the CDR3 is TGTGCCATTGGCGGAAGCTACGAGCAGTACTTC.

This clone was picked up a small number of times. The chain couples TRBV4-1 to TRBJ2-2; 11 bases map to TRBD2. Germline V CDR1 and CDR2: MGHRA, YSYEKL. V lost 2 bases and J lost 2; bases outside the gene matches: 19. CDR3 size: 22 residues. CDR3 region: CASSQKGQRLAGIVSNTGELFF. The CDR3 DNA reads TGCGCCAGCAGCCAAAAAGGTCAGAGACTAGCGGGAATTGTGTCTAACACCGGGGAGCTGTTTTTT.

J is TRBJ1-4 and V is TRBV27, with 7 bases matching TRBD1. Losses at the gene ends were 3 bases for V and 10 bases for J; bases not matched to a gene: 8. The length of the CDR3 is 14 residues. CDR1 and CDR2 (germline): MNHEY, SMNVEV (reference sequence). CDR3 sequence (DNA): TGTGCCAGCAGTTTGGGACAGACAAAAGGAAAACTGTTTTTT. Encoded protein: CASSLGQTKGKLFF.

The chain has TRBV5-1 and TRBJ2-1; 9 bases agree with TRBD1. The CDR3 has 16 residues. Germline assignment: CDR1 SGHRS and CDR2 YFSETQ. Germline trimming cut 0 bases from V and 6 bases from J; bases unmatched to any gene: 7. CDR3 coding DNA: TGCGCCAGCAGCTTGGGGCCCGGGACAGGGAGCAATGAGCAGTTCTTC. This codes for CASSLGPGTGSNEQFF.

V and J are TRBV5-1 and TRBJ1-2; 7 bases match TRBD1. CDR1 and CDR2 from the germline V gene are SGHRS and YFSETQ. The CDR3 sequence is 16 residues long. J lost 5 bases, V lost 3 bases, and 13 bases had no gene match. The CDR3 nucleotides are TGCGCCAGCAGCTGGGGGACAGCGCAGGCCCCATATGGCTACACCTTC. It encodes CASSWGTAQAPYGYTF.

This clone was detected once. The gene calls are TRBV7-2 and TRBJ2-7; D is unclear. V was clipped by 0 bases and J by 0 bases, with 9 bases between them. The length of the CDR3 is 15 residues. Per germline, CDR1 SGHTA and CDR2 FQGNSA. CDR3 nucleotides: TGTGCCAGCAGCTTAGCGGCTAGGCGCTCCTACGAGCAGTACTTC. It specifies CASSLAARRSYEQYF. Full variable domain (remainder filled in from reference TRBV7-2 and TRBJ2-7): GAGVSQSPSNKVTEKGKDVELRCDPISGHTALYWYRQSLGQGLEFLIYFQGNSAPDKSGLPSDRFSAERTGGSVSTLTIQRTQQEDSAVYLCASSLAARRSYEQYFGPGTRLTVT.

The chain uses TRBV7-2 and TRBJ2-3, with 11 nucleotides matching TRBD2. With V trimmed by 5 bases and J by 2 bases, 6 bases remained unmatched. The germline gives CDR1 SGHTA, CDR2 FQGNSA. The CDR3 is 16 amino acids. CDR3 residues: CASSVVAGGNTDTQYF. Written as DNA, the CDR3 is TGTGCCAGCAGCGTAGTAGCGGGAGGGAACACAGATACGCAGTATTTT.

V and J are TRBV28 and TRBJ1-2; 8 positions match TRBD1. The germline CDR1 and CDR2 sequences are MDHEN and SYDVKM. CDR3 size: 12 residues. The junction had 5 bases not matched to a gene; V was cut back by 8 bases and J by 6 bases. CDR3 residues: CASGYRGDGYTF. In nucleotides, the CDR3 is TGTGCCAGCGGCTACAGGGGGGATGGCTACACCTTC.

This CDR3 reads CASSPLGLFISGYTF. CDR3 DNA: TGTGCCAGCAGCCCGTTGGGACTCTTTATCTCCGGCTACACCTTC. The rearrangement joins TRBV9 to TRBJ1-2; possible D gene TRBD1, 5 bases. CDR3 length equals 15 residues. V lost 4 bases to trimming and J lost 8 bases, with 21 bases between them. Germline CDR1 and CDR2: SGDLS and YYNGEE.

This chain joins TRBV19 and TRBJ1-6; TRBD1 is a possible D gene (6 bases). The CDR3 has 17 residues. Germline loops: CDR1 LNHDA, CDR2 SQIVND (reference sequence). Deletions cut 1 base from V and 6 bases from J, with 16 bases between. The CDR3 loop is CASSIGRPGHFNSPLHF. Written as DNA, the CDR3 is TGTGCCAGTAGTATAGGAAGACCGGGACACTTTAATTCACCCCTCCACTTT.

The chain is built from TRBV10-2 and TRBJ2-7; 9 positions match TRBD1. Trimming took 7 bases from V and 1 from J; bases not matched to a gene: 8. The CDR3 covers 15 residues. Germline values: CDR1 WSHSY, CDR2 SAAADI. The CDR3 spells CASTNPGTGSYEQYF. CDR3 bases: TGCGCCAGCACCAACCCCGGGACAGGGTCCTACGAGCAGTACTTC.

The chain uses TRBV19 and TRBJ2-7; 10 bases match TRBD1. This CDR3 has 14 residues. From germline, CDR1 is LNHDA and CDR2 SQIVND (reference sequence). V shed 6 bases, J shed 10 bases, and the junction held 12 bases outside the gene matches. CDR3 sequence (DNA): TGTGCCAGTAGGGGGGACAGGGGTCTCGGGAAACAGTACTTC. The encoded protein is CASRGDRGLGKQYF.

The rearrangement links TRBV13 to TRBJ2-3, with TRBD2 identical over 9 bases. V dropped 5 bases and J dropped 0; count of bases not matched to a gene: 3. The CDR3 consists of 15 residues. Germline V CDR1 and CDR2: PRHDT, FYEKMQ (reference sequence). CDR3 DNA: TGTGCCAGCAGCCCCGGACTAGCGAGCACAGATACGCAGTATTTT. It yields the protein CASSPGLASTDTQYF.

The rearrangement joins TRBV11-2 to TRBJ2-5, with 10 bases aligning to TRBD2. The CDR3 is 16 residues long. Germline V gene lookup returns CDR1 SGHAT and CDR2 FQNNGV. The junction had 11 bases not matched to a gene; V was cut back by 4 bases and J by 6 bases. CDR3 bases: TGTGCCAGCAGCTCATTACTAGCGGGGACGGAAAAGACCCAGTACTTC. This sequence encodes CASSSLLAGTEKTQYF.

The chain has TRBV7-2 and TRBJ2-1, with a weak D call TRBD2 (5 bases). Deletions cut 7 bases from V and 10 bases from J, with 20 bases between. This CDR3 has 14 residues. Germline CDR1 reads SGHTA; CDR2 reads FQGNSA. CDR3 protein: CASTVSPPPGEQFF. The CDR3, as DNA: TGTGCCAGCACCGTCAGTCCCCCCCCGGGAGAGCAGTTCTTC.

V usage is TRBV12-3 or TRBV12-4 and J usage is TRBJ1-2; D is unresolved. The ends were cut back, 2 bases at V and 8 bases at J, with 9 bases in the middle. The CDR3 contains 12 residues. The CDR3 nucleotides are TGTGCCAGCAGTTTACGTCCAGTCGGCTACACCTTC. Encoded protein: CASSLRPVGYTF.

This chain joins TRBV18 and TRBJ2-5; 8 positions agree with TRBD1. The CDR3 spans 19 residues. The J segment lost 2 bases and the V segment lost 4 bases, leaving 18 bases of the junction unmatched. In germline, CDR1 is KGHSH, CDR2 LQKENI. The CDR3 DNA sequence: TGTGCCAGCTCACTGGCAGGGGGCCATAAAGAGAACCCGCAAGAGACCCAGTACTTC. Translated: CASSLAGGHKENPQETQYF.

V is TRBV30 and J is TRBJ1-3; D is uncertain. The V gene lost 7 bases and the J gene lost 1 base, with 14 bases spanning the gap. The germline gives CDR1 GTSNPN, CDR2 SVGIG (reference sequence). The CDR3 consists of 14 residues. For the CDR3, the DNA is TGTGCCTCGGAACAGACCCATTCTGGAAACACCATATATTTT. Its protein product is CASEQTHSGNTIYF.

The V call is TRBV7-9, the J call TRBJ1-3; no reliable D call. The V end was cut by 5 bases, the J end by 3 bases, with 5 bases between. The CDR3 has 12 residues. Germline assignment: CDR1 SEHNR and CDR2 FQNEAQ (reference sequence). Here the CDR3 reads CASSPGGNTIYF. The CDR3 nucleotides read TGTGCCAGCAGCCCCGGTGGAAACACCATATATTTT.

In nucleotides, the CDR3 is TGCAGCGTCGGGACACCTGGGTCGGTAGGCACTGAAGCTTTCTTT. Its translation: CSVGTPGSVGTEAFF. The rearrangement links TRBV29-1 to TRBJ1-1; D possibly corresponds to TRBD1 (6 bases). Deletions cut 6 bases from V and 4 bases from J, with 21 bases between. Germline V gives CDR1 SQVTM, CDR2 ANQGSEA. This CDR3 region has 15 residues.

The chain uses TRBV6-1 and TRBJ2-2, with 12 bases aligning to TRBD2. Germline lookup yields CDR1 MNHNS and CDR2 SASEGT. The trim removed 3 bases at V and 7 bases at J, leaving 6 bases unmatched. The CDR3 runs to 16 residues. CDR3 bases: TGTGCCAGCAGTGAGGACTCTAGCGGGAGGGGCGGGGAGCTGTTTTTT. It encodes CASSEDSSGRGGELFF.

The chain has TRBV2 and TRBJ1-2; no definite D call. V lost 8 bases and J 1 base, leaving 11 bases between the germline ends. CDR1 SNHLY and CDR2 FYNNEI come from the germline V gene. The CDR3 has 13 residues. The DNA of the CDR3 is TGTGCCAGCGCATGGGAGGGTAACTATGGCTACACCTTC. The encoded protein is CASAWEGNYGYTF.

The chain recombines TRBV9 with TRBJ2-3; D call uncertain. Germline V gene data show CDR1 as SGDLS and CDR2 as YYNGEE. V lost 0 bases to trimming and J lost 2 bases, with 10 bases between them. The CDR3 spans 15 residues. Here the CDR3 reads CASSVGATNTDTQYF. The DNA of the CDR3 is TGTGCCAGCAGCGTAGGAGCGACCAACACAGATACGCAGTATTTT.

The chain couples TRBV28 to TRBJ2-1; 10 bases fit TRBD2. CDR1 and CDR2 from the germline V gene are MDHEN and SYDVKM. J was trimmed by 0 bases and V by 6 bases; bases with no gene match: 2. The CDR3 has 15 residues. CDR3 amino acids: CASSPSGSSYNEQFF. The DNA of the CDR3 is TGTGCCAGCAGCCCTAGCGGGAGCTCCTACAATGAGCAGTTCTTC. Full variable domain (missing parts from reference TRBV28 and TRBJ2-1): DVKVTQSSRYLVKRTGEKVFLECVQDMDHENMFWYRQDPGLGLRLIYFSYDVKMKEKGDIPEGYSVSREKKERFSLILESASTNQTSMYLCASSPSGSSYNEQFFGPGTRLTVL.

This rearrangement joins TRBV27 to TRBJ2-2; 7 bases agree with TRBD1. The CDR3 sequence is 15 residues long. Germline V gene sequence: CDR1 MNHEY, CDR2 SMNVEV (reference sequence). Unmatched junction bases numbered 7, after V lost 4 bases and J lost 5 bases. CDR3 residues: CASSSTVQGTGELFF. The CDR3 region has the DNA TGTGCCAGCAGTTCGACGGTACAGGGGACCGGGGAGCTGTTTTTT.

V gene TRBV7-9 combines with J gene TRBJ1-4, with D unclear. The V gene's germline CDR1 is SEHNR and CDR2 FQNEAQ (reference sequence). The CDR3 runs 13 residues. The V and J ends lost 9 bases and 3 bases respectively, with 11 bases between them. The CDR3 bases are TGTGCCAGTTCACTAGCGGCTAATGAAAAACTGTTTTTT. Its translation is CASSLAANEKLFF.

The rearrangement joins TRBV11-3 to TRBJ2-1; TRBD2 matches at 8 bases. The CDR3 length is 19 residues. Germline trimming cut 1 base from V and 0 bases from J; bases unmatched to any gene: 11. Germline lookup yields CDR1 SGHNT and CDR2 YENEEA. CDR3 sequence: CASSLGGLAGWSSYNEQFF. CDR3 DNA: TGTGCCAGCAGCTTAGGGGGCCTAGCGGGTTGGAGCTCCTACAATGAGCAGTTCTTC.